This TCR beta chain was observed in a study of human T cells and chemical hapten exposure. Across the study: 2% DPC was applied to about 2 cm by about 2 cm of upper inner arm skin for sensitization.

This clonotype was found a few times. Time point denoted: pre-sensitization, week 0. Treatment: therapeutic diphenylcyclopropenone sensitization with weekly scalp DPC. This CDR3 is built from 14 residues. Trimming took 1 base from V and 1 from J, leaving 7 bases between them. From germline, CDR1 is SEHNR and CDR2 FQNEAQ (reference sequence). Each CDR3 protein gets one entry after TCRdb re-called the RACE reads with MiXCR. The sample has approximately 260,000 distinct CDR3 sequences; 7.7% are singletons. The input for sequencing was whole blood, taken in connection with sensitization to the hapten diphenylcyclopropenone (DPC). The receptor comes from a young man with alopecia areata. Some clones in this sample may be carry-over from other donors' samples. The V and J genes are TRBV7-9 and TRBJ2-5; D not certain. The CDR3 nucleotides read TGTGCCAGCAGCTTAGGGCAGCCCCAAGAGACCCAGTACTTC. It specifies CASSLGQPQETQYF.